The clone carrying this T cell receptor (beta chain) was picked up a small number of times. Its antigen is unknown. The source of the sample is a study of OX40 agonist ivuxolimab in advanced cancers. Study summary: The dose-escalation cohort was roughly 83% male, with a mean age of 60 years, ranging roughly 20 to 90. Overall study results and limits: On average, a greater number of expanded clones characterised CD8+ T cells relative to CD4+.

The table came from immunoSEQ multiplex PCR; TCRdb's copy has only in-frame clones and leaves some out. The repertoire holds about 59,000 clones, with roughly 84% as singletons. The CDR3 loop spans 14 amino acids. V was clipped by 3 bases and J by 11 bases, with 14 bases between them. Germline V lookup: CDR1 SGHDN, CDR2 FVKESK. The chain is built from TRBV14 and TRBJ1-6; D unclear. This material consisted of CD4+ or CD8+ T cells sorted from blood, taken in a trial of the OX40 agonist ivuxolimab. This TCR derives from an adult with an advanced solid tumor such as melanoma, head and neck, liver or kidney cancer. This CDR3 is CASSQGSFTAPLHF. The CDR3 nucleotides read TGTGCCAGCAGCCAGGGCAGTTTCACGGCACCCCTCCACTTT.